The rows below give T cell receptor beta chains drawn from one sample of a study of cytomegalovirus exposure and HLA in healthy donors. Repertoires were generated with immunoSEQ multiplex PCR, while TCRdb's copy carries only in-frame clones and drops some. The data show 150,000 to 200,000 clones, 89% seen once. Sample: PBMCs. Receptors originate from a woman younger than 35 in good health and CMV-seropositive. Each CDR3 is given without its conserved first and last residue. The order of the fields is CDR3 length, clone size, V gene, CDR3 protein. Clone size is given for some rows only: seen once, a few or many times, or a class if the clone is expanded.

12 | few | TRBV5-5 | ASSSSTGSYEQY
10 | NA | TRBV9 | ASSGQGHEQY
11 | NA | TRBV6-5 | ASGKGPNYEQY
12 | NA | TRBV5-4 | ASSYRGAGETQY
15 | NA | TRBV28 | ASSFISGGRVNYEQY
11 | NA | TRBV7-9 | ASRLGPNNEQF
15 | NA | TRBV10-3 | AISGREGTSGPNEQF
18 | NA | TRBV7-8 | ASSTTPDTGARRSNQPQH
14 | NA | TRBV18 | ASSRGQFSSGNTIY
12 | NA | TRBV7-6 | ASSLRAGADTQY
12 | NA | TRBV27 | ASAKGRERDTQY
14 | NA | TRBV7-7 | AILTGGRSGANVLT
12 | NA | TRBV6-5 | ASSPAEAGNTIY
14 | NA | TRBV5-4 | VSSSTGTENTDTQY
11 | NA | TRBV11-2 | ASSRDFNYEQY
12 | NA | TRBV28 | ASRFPEGRHGYT
12 | NA | TRBV11-2 | ASSPGTSGTPGF
11 | NA | TRBV11-2 | ASSLTNTGELF
12 | NA | TRBV28 | ASSTPETGAGYT
12 | NA | TRBV27 | ASSWAGGSTEAF
11 | NA | TRBV4-2 | ASSQVTPGELF
14 | NA | TRBV11-2 | ASSPRDPGIGETQY
14 | NA | TRBV7-9 | ASTFSAGTAVHEQF
16 | NA | TRBV12-2 | ASRPPGLAGGSYNEQF
13 | NA | TRBV5-4 | ASSLAGGGTETQY
18 | once | TRBV11-3 | ASSFPTGTSGRKNTGELF
15 | NA | TRBV27 | ASSPQGQRGVINGYT